A single sample is the source of the 17 T cell receptor beta chains below, sequenced in a study of blood T cell repertoires in COVID-19 (dated by TCRdb to the early 2020s). The library was prepared using the immunoSEQ multiplex PCR assay. The source is immuneACCESS, and TCRdb retained only in-frame sequences with V and J called. Part of the clones is not carried over; for the studies checked, unresolved V genes explain less than half of this, and the remainder is unexplained. The sample table holds about 280,000 clones, of which 80% to 90% were seen once. The ten largest make up around 13% of the sample. Sequencing used peripheral blood. The source is a woman aged 70-85 years with COVID-19, enrolled during active disease.

V and J are TRBV5-1 and TRBJ2-1; 8 bases agree with TRBD2. Trimming removed 9 bases from V and 1 base from J; junction bases left unmatched: 12. The CDR3 runs 16 residues. Germline V lookup: CDR1 SGHRS, CDR2 YFSETQ. CDR3 nucleotides: TGCGCCACCGCGCTTTCCCCGGGAGGGTCCTACAATGAGCAGTTCTTC. Its translation is CATALSPGGSYNEQFF.

This clone was observed a single time. The chain recombines TRBV10-2 with TRBJ2-7, with 8 positions matching TRBD1. V lost 7 bases to trimming and J lost 5 bases; unmatched junction nucleotides: 7. CDR1 and CDR2 from the germline V gene are WSHSY and SAAADI. This CDR3 contains 13 residues. This chain's CDR3 is CASIGQGGHEQYF. In DNA, the CDR3 is TGCGCCAGCATTGGACAGGGTGGTCACGAGCAGTACTTC.

This rearrangement joins TRBV11-2 to TRBJ2-7; 8 nucleotides align to TRBD1. V was clipped by 5 bases and J by 4 bases; unmatched bases: 10. Per germline, CDR1 SGHAT and CDR2 FQNNGV. The CDR3 contains 15 residues. CDR3 amino acids: CASSPGTGGPYEQYF. CDR3 nucleotide sequence: TGTGCCAGCAGCCCCGGGACAGGAGGGCCTTACGAGCAGTACTTC.

V is TRBV10-1 and J is TRBJ1-3; TRBD1 agrees at 7 bases. The V gene end was trimmed by 0 bases and the J gene end by 2 bases; junction bases not matched to a gene: 1. Looked up from germline, CDR1 is WNHNN and CDR2 is SYGVQD (reference sequence). This CDR3 has 15 residues. CDR3 loop: CASSESTGAGNTIYF. CDR3 coding DNA: TGCGCCAGCAGTGAGTCTACAGGGGCTGGAAACACCATATATTTT.

The chain carries TRBV24-1 and TRBJ1-1; weak D call: TRBD1 (5 bases). The CDR3 spans 12 residues. The germline V and J ends were trimmed by 3 bases and 8 bases, with 9 bases remaining between them. The germline CDR1 and CDR2 sequences are KGHDR and SFDVKD. CDR3 sequence: CATSDGAGEAFF. CDR3 DNA sequence: TGTGCCACCAGTGATGGGGCAGGAGAAGCTTTCTTT.

The V gene is TRBV30, the J gene TRBJ1-2, with D possibly being TRBD1 (6 bases). The CDR3 has 15 amino acids. The V end lost 0 bases, the J end lost 0 bases, and 11 bases lay between the germline ends. Germline loops: CDR1 GTSNPN, CDR2 SVGIG (reference sequence). The DNA for the CDR3 is TGTGCCTGGAGTGTAGAAGGGGGAGCTAACTATGGCTACACCTTC. It codes for CAWSVEGGANYGYTF.

As for this clone: The identical CDR3 is also encoded by other nucleotide sequences in the sample. The chain combines TRBV5-1 with TRBJ2-7, with a possible D match to TRBD1 (6 bases). Germline V gene sequence: CDR1 SGHRS, CDR2 YFSETQ. Trimming cost V 2 bases and J 6 bases, with 6 bases left between them. The CDR3 runs to 11 residues. CDR3 sequence: CASSLGGEQYF. CDR3 in DNA: TGCGCCAGCAGCTTAGGGGGCGAGCAGTACTTC.

Written as DNA, the CDR3 is TGTGCCAGCAGTGATAGGGACAGGGGGTTTGGTGGCTACACCTTC. The encoded protein is CASSDRDRGFGGYTF. The chain is built from TRBV6-1 and TRBJ1-2, with 11 positions matching TRBD1. Germline assignment: CDR1 MNHNS and CDR2 SASEGT. After removal of 3 bases from V and 7 bases from J, the junction contained 7 bases not matched to a gene. This CDR3 spans 15 amino acids.

The chain employs TRBV6-5 and TRBJ2-5, with a tentative D call TRBD2 (6 bases). Germline CDR1 is MNHEY and CDR2 is SVGAGI. Trimming shortened V by 6 bases and J by 2 bases, and 16 bases separated the two germline ends. The CDR3 has 15 residues. The DNA for the CDR3 is TGTGCCAGCAGGACGATGAGGCGGGATCAAGAGACCCAGTACTTC. Its protein product is CASRTMRRDQETQYF.

This clone was observed many times. CDR3 in amino acids: CASSQDPRGYTF. In DNA, the CDR3 is TGTGCCAGCAGTCAAGACCCGCGGGGCTACACCTTC. V gene TRBV2 combines with J gene TRBJ1-2; D call uncertain. Trimming stripped 5 bases from V and 8 bases from J, with 12 bases between. The CDR3 totals 12 residues. The germline V gene has CDR1 SNHLY and CDR2 FYNNEI.

The chain is built from TRBV19 and TRBJ2-1; tentatively, D is TRBD2 (5 bases). V lost 8 bases and J lost 4, with 9 bases in between. From germline, CDR1 is LNHDA and CDR2 SQIVND (reference sequence). The CDR3 runs to 12 residues. CDR3 residues: CASSTGYNEQFF. CDR3 sequence (DNA): TGTGCCAGTTCGACGGGGTACAATGAGCAGTTCTTC. Variable domain in full (rest from reference TRBV19 and TRBJ2-1): DGGITQSPKYLFRKEGQNVTLSCEQNLNHDAMYWYRQDPGQGLRLIYYSQIVNDFQKGDIAEGYSVSREKKESFPLTVTSAQKNPTAFYLCASSTGYNEQFFGPGTRLTVL.

The chain carries TRBV7-3 and TRBJ2-5; 9 nucleotides agree with TRBD2. V lost 5 bases to trimming and J lost 5 bases; unmatched junction nucleotides: 3. This CDR3 spans 13 amino acids. The V gene's germline CDR1 is SGHTA and CDR2 FQGTGA. CDR3 sequence (DNA): TGTGCCAGCAGCGCGGGGGGGCATGAGACCCAGTACTTC. Translating gives CASSAGGHETQYF.

Details on this clone: Other DNA sequences from this sample encode an identical CDR3 as well. This chain connects TRBV5-1 to TRBJ1-6, with 11 bases identical to TRBD1. Germline V CDR1 and CDR2: SGHRS, YFSETQ. V was clipped by 4 bases and J by 8 bases; unmatched bases: 2. The CDR3 length is 14 residues. DNA for the CDR3: TGCGCCAGCAGCCAGGGACAGGGGGATTCACCCCTCCACTTT. Its translation is CASSQGQGDSPLHF.

The genes are TRBV11-2 and TRBJ2-7; 8 positions agree with TRBD1. This CDR3 has 14 residues. Germline V gene data show CDR1 as SGHAT and CDR2 as FQNNGV. V lost 5 bases, J lost 7 bases, and 10 bases stayed unmatched. The CDR3 sequence is CASSLYQGAGEQYF. CDR3 nucleotide sequence: TGTGCCAGCAGCCTTTATCAGGGGGCGGGGGAGCAGTACTTC.

J is TRBJ1-5 and V is TRBV27, with a possible D match to TRBD1 (5 bases). The CDR3 is 13 amino acids. Germline V gene sequence: CDR1 MNHEY, CDR2 SMNVEV (reference sequence). The ends were cut back, 3 bases at V and 7 bases at J, with 10 bases in the middle. The CDR3 protein is CASSLGPWQPQHF. The CDR3 DNA reads TGTGCCAGCAGTTTGGGGCCGTGGCAGCCCCAGCATTTT.

The CDR3 sequence is CASSWVDYSNQPQHF. In nucleotides, the CDR3 is TGTGCCAGTAGTTGGGTGGACTATAGCAATCAGCCCCAGCATTTT. The V call is TRBV19, the J call TRBJ1-5; D not certain. Germline values: CDR1 LNHDA, CDR2 SQIVND (reference sequence). The CDR3 is made up of 15 amino acids. Trimming shortened V by 5 bases and J by 0 bases, and 11 bases separated the two germline ends.

This chain joins TRBV5-1 and TRBJ2-1, with 7 bases aligning to TRBD1. Germline CDR1 SGHRS, CDR2 YFSETQ. V lost 1 base and J lost 0; bases outside the gene matches: 4. The CDR3 spans 16 residues. CDR3 amino acids: CASSLTGESSYNEQFF. As DNA, the CDR3 is TGCGCCAGCAGCTTGACAGGGGAGAGCTCCTACAATGAGCAGTTCTTC.